These 8 T cell receptor beta chains were sequenced from one sample in a study of tissue T cells after allogeneic stem cell transplantation. Here immunoSEQ multiplex PCR was the method, and the copy in TCRdb shows in-frame clones only, minus some. The table records several thousand clones, roughly 30% of them present only once. This sample's time point: mouse harvest day 14 after allogeneic transplant. Mouse grafts combined 10^7 T-cell-depleted bone marrow cells with 10^6 splenic CD5+ T cells. Sequencing used skin. The source is a female BALB/c mouse given C57BL/6 T cells with graft-versus-host disease after an allogeneic hematopoietic cell transplant.

As concerns this clone: Gene names follow the mouse nomenclature. The sequence runs out 1 residue before the end of the CDR3; the remainder is reconstructed from the germline J gene. This sequence joins TRBV17 and TRBJ2-3; D not certain. CDR1 and CDR2 (germline): MNHDT, YYDKIL. Trimming removed 3 bases at V and 0 bases at J, with 7 bases between. The CDR3 contains 14 residues. CDR3 amino acids: CASSRKFSAETLYF. The DNA read from the CDR3 is TGTGCTAGCAGTAGGAAGTTTAGTGCAGAAACGCTGTAT.

By sample share, this clone is medium-sized (0.01 to 0.1%). Gene names and germline match the mouse. From the germline J gene comes the end of the CDR3, since the read stops 1 residue before it. The chain joins TRBV2 to TRBJ2-1; 10 bases line up with TRBD2. The CDR3 covers 14 residues. V lost 4 bases to trimming and J lost 6 bases; unmatched junction nucleotides: 3. The germline V gene has CDR1 LGHNA and CDR2 YSYQKL. The CDR3 reads CASSPGLGLAEQFF. CDR3 DNA (partial): TGTGCCAGCAGCCCGGGACTGGGGCTTGCTGAGCAGTTC.

In the case of this clone: Gene names denote mouse genes. The CDR3 goes on 1 residue after the read ends, and that part is filled in from the germline J gene. The gene calls are TRBV13-1 and TRBJ2-7; 7 nucleotides align to TRBD2. The CDR3 length is 11 residues. V trimming: 6 bases; J trimming: 6 bases; junction bases outside the gene matches: 3. The germline gives CDR1 NSHNY, CDR2 SYGAGN. Partial CDR3 DNA: TGTGCCAGCACCCTGGGGGTTGAACAGTAC. Translated: CASTLGVEQY. The full CDR3 reads CASTLGVEQYF.

This clone was counted a single time. One junction end does not reproduce the germline sequence, and a read error may be involved. Mouse germline and gene names are used. The read halts 1 residue ahead of the CDR3 end, with the missing end drawn from the germline J gene. The chain is built from TRBV13-2 and TRBJ2-7, with TRBD2 identical over 9 bases. Germline V gene sequence: CDR1 NNHNN, CDR2 SYGAGS (reference sequence). This CDR3 region has 14 residues. The CDR3 spells CASSDSWGGSEQYF. The part of the CDR3 DNA that was read is TGTGCCAGCAGTGATAGCTGGGGGGGGAGTGAACAGTAC.

In its sample, this clone ranks as medium-sized. Genes and germline come from the mouse. Read sequence stops 1 residue before the CDR3 end, and the germline J gene provides the missing end. The rearrangement uses TRBV13-2 and TRBJ2-7; 11 nucleotides agree with TRBD2. V lost 1 base to trimming and J lost 6 bases; unmatched junction nucleotides: 3. Germline V lookup: CDR1 NNHNN, CDR2 SYGAGS (reference sequence). This CDR3 is 14 amino acids long. The CDR3 DNA, read in part, is TGTGCCAGCGGTGATTACGACTGGGGGGGTGAACAGTAC. This sequence encodes CASGDYDWGGEQY. The full CDR3 reads CASGDYDWGGEQYF.

This clone is judged medium-sized. The listed genes are named as in mouse. The read ends 1 residue shy of where the CDR3 ends; the end is completed using the germline J gene. This chain connects TRBV13-2 to TRBJ2-7; 7 nucleotides align to TRBD1. The CDR3 extends over 13 amino acids. After removal of 0 bases from V and 7 bases from J, the junction contained 4 bases not matched to a gene. Germline CDR1 NNHNN, CDR2 SYGAGS (reference sequence). The CDR3 loop reads CASGDGQGGEQYF. CDR3 bases read: TGTGCCAGCGGTGATGGACAGGGAGGAGAACAGTAC.

This clone was counted a few times. Germline and genes: mouse. The missing CDR3 end, 1 residue past where the read stops, is filled in from the germline J gene. Other DNA sequences within the sample encode an identical CDR3. The V call is TRBV12-2, the J call TRBJ1-2; D gene uncertain. Trimming removed 0 bases from V and 0 bases from J, with 7 bases in between. The CDR3 is 14 amino acids. Germline V lookup: CDR1 SGHLS, CDR2 HYDKME. Incomplete CDR3 DNA: TGTGCCAGCTCTCTCGGCCAAGCAAACTCCGACTACACC. Amino acid sequence: CASSLGQANSDYT. The complete CDR3 reads CASSLGQANSDYTF.

As regards this clone: Gene names denote mouse genes. The read is 1 residue too short to cover the CDR3 end, so that end is filled in from the germline J gene. The genes are TRBV23 and TRBJ2-5; TRBD1, the table's D call, lacks a check against the DNA. Germline V gene sequence: CDR1 KGHTA, CDR2 FQNQQP. The CDR3 loop spans 16 amino acids. Partial CDR3 DNA: TGCTCCAGCAGTCAAGGACAGGGGGGGAACCAAGACACCCAGTAC. This translates into CSSSQGQGGNQDTQY. The full CDR3 protein is CSSSQGQGGNQDTQYF. Filled out from reference TRBV23 and TRBJ2-5, the complete variable domain reads DAAVTQKPRYLIKMKGQEAEMKCIPEKGHTAVFWYQQKQSKELKFLIYFQNQQPLDQIDMVKERFSAVCPSSSLCSLGIRTCEAEDSALYLCSSSQGQGGNQDTQYFGPGTRLLVL.